This T cell receptor beta chain is drawn from a study of T-cell reconstitution after alpha-beta-depleted transplantation in children. The V gene's germline CDR1 is SQVTM and CDR2 ANQGSEA. The CDR3 is 13 residues long. Study outcomes and limitations: Several hundred expanded graft clones reportedly gave rise to the alpha-beta T cells present about two months after transplant. By one year post-transplant, T-cell counts and diversity largely arose from T cells that were newly produced. It was surviving recipient T cells and thymic progenitors that gave some patients high TCRbeta diversity at day 60.

On this clonotype itself: Its antigen remains unknown.

TCRbeta library construction was performed incorporating unique molecular identifiers. One entry per CDR3 protein, called by TCRdb with MiXCR from the PCR reads. This repertoire shows 200,000 to 300,000 distinct CDR3 sequences, roughly 25% found once; its top ten account for 2% to 3%. The material was PBMCs, obtained before TCRalphabeta/CD19-depleted stem cell transplant. This sequence was found in a girl aged 2 to 9 with Fanconi anemia, due to receive a stem cell transplant. The chain joins TRBV29-1 to TRBJ2-7, with D possibly matching TRBD1 (5 bases). CDR3 sequence (DNA): TGCAGGCCAGGACATCCCGACCTGTGCGAGCAGTACTTC. It is translated as CRPGHPDLCEQYF.